The 30 T cell receptor beta chains presented below share a single source sample, sequenced in a study of shared clonotypes between healthy human individuals. Positive CCR7 selection of CD45RO-negative cells yielded the naive CD8 cells, and terminally differentiated effector memory CD45RA+ cells were excluded. Sequencing used immunoSEQ multiplex PCR; TCRdb keeps in-frame clones, though not all of them. The sample records about 2 million clones, about 95% being singletons. Sequencing was carried out using naive CD8+ T cells sorted from blood. The source is a man aged 18-30 years in good health.

The V gene is TRBV6-5, the J gene TRBJ2-5; 8 nucleotides agree with TRBD2. The trim removed 5 bases at V and 4 bases at J, leaving 3 bases unmatched. CDR1 and CDR2 from the germline V gene are MNHEY and SVGAGI. This CDR3 region has 13 residues. This CDR3 is CASSIGGGETQYF. The CDR3 nucleotides read TGTGCCAGCAGTATCGGGGGGGGAGAGACCCAGTACTTC.

The chain combines TRBV11-2 with TRBJ2-2; TRBD2 aligns across 7 bases. This CDR3 is 17 amino acids long. CDR1 SGHAT and CDR2 FQNNGV come from the germline V gene. Trimming cost V 0 bases and J 1 base; bases outside gene matches: 5. CDR3 bases: TGTGCCAGCAGCTTAGATCTGGAGCGGGAGAACACCGGGGAGCTGTTTTTT. The encoded protein is CASSLDLERENTGELFF.

V and J are TRBV5-8 and TRBJ2-5; D is uncertain. Between the trimmed V and J ends, which lost 0 bases and 0 bases, there was a span of 6 bases. The germline CDR1 and CDR2 sequences are SGHTS and YDEGEE. The CDR3 runs to 14 residues. The chain's CDR3 is CASSLVQDQETQYF. As DNA, the CDR3 is TGTGCCAGCAGCTTGGTCCAGGACCAAGAGACCCAGTACTTC.

For this clone: This may come from a read error, since a much larger clone is one base off. The sample carries other DNA sequences with the same CDR3. This sequence joins TRBV11-2 and TRBJ2-7; D is unclear. This CDR3 is built from 12 residues. Between the trimmed V and J ends, which lost 0 bases and 3 bases, there was a span of 3 bases. CDR1 and CDR2 (germline): SGHAT, FQNNGV. CDR3 DNA sequence: TGTGCCAGCAGCTTAGAGGGCTACGAGCAGTACTTC. It translates to CASSLEGYEQYF.

The gene calls are TRBV11-2 and TRBJ2-3; D is ambiguous. This CDR3 comprises 14 residues. V was pared by 1 base and J by 0 bases, with 5 bases between. Germline loops: CDR1 SGHAT, CDR2 FQNNGV. The CDR3 DNA reads TGTGCCAGCAGCTTAGGCGTGAGCACAGATACGCAGTATTTT. Protein product: CASSLGVSTDTQYF. Full variable domain (missing parts from reference TRBV11-2 and TRBJ2-3): EAGVAQSPRYKIIEKRQSVAFWCNPISGHATLYWYQQILGQGPKLLIQFQNNGVVDDSQLPKDRFSAERLKGVDSTLKIQPAKLEDSAVYLCASSLGVSTDTQYFGPGTRLTVL.

The chain has TRBV2 and TRBJ2-4; D not resolved. From germline, CDR1 is SNHLY and CDR2 FYNNEI. Trimming took 2 bases from V and 8 from J, leaving 13 bases between them. The CDR3 covers 14 residues. CDR3 sequence reads: CASSETAVADIQYF. CDR3 bases: TGTGCCAGCAGTGAAACGGCGGTGGCAGACATTCAGTACTTC.

The genes are TRBV7-8 and TRBJ2-7, with 10 bases that match TRBD2. The V and J ends lost 5 bases and 1 base, in that order; junction bases with no gene match: 5. The germline CDR1 and CDR2 sequences are SGHVS and FQNEAQ. The CDR3 length is 15 residues. In nucleotides, the CDR3 is TGTGCCAGCAGCCCGATAGCGGGGGGATCCTACGAGCAGTACTTC. It encodes CASSPIAGGSYEQYF.

The chain has TRBV19 and TRBJ1-1; D perhaps matches TRBD1 (6 bases). The CDR3 is 15 residues long. With 4 bases removed from V and 3 bases from J, the gap between germline ends came to 15 bases. Germline CDR1 and CDR2: LNHDA and SQIVND (reference sequence). The CDR3 bases are TGTGCCAGTAGTACTACAACCTACAGGGACACTGAAGCTTTCTTT. Its protein product is CASSTTTYRDTEAFF.

This clone occurred a few times. The chain couples TRBV2 to TRBJ2-7, with unresolved D. The CDR3 runs to 12 residues. From germline, CDR1 is SNHLY and CDR2 FYNNEI. Trimming pared 3 bases from V and 7 bases from J, leaving 10 bases between. The CDR3, as DNA: TGTGCCAGCAGTGAGGCCCCCTGGGAGCAGTACTTC. As protein: CASSEAPWEQYF.

This CDR3 is CASSPSAGGVSYEQYF. CDR3 bases: TGTGCCAGCAGCCCAAGCGCTGGGGGGGTCTCCTACGAGCAGTACTTC. This chain uses TRBV27 with TRBJ2-7; 7 bases align to TRBD2. CDR1 and CDR2 (germline): MNHEY, SMNVEV (reference sequence). V shed 6 bases, J shed 0 bases, and the junction held 11 bases outside the gene matches. This CDR3 has 16 amino acids.

This chain links TRBV6-5 with TRBJ2-1, with D uncertain. The germline V and J ends were trimmed by 6 bases and 4 bases, with 16 bases remaining between them. The CDR3 contains 15 residues. Germline V lookup: CDR1 MNHEY, CDR2 SVGAGI. This CDR3 is CASRLGRPLYNEQFF. The CDR3, as DNA: TGTGCCAGCAGATTGGGTAGACCCCTATACAATGAGCAGTTCTTC.

The rearrangement links TRBV6-4 to TRBJ2-7; D is possibly TRBD2 (6 bases). CDR3 length: 13 residues. The V end was cut by 8 bases, the J end by 1 base, with 12 bases between. The germline V gene has CDR1 MRHNA and CDR2 SNTAGT. CDR3 bases: TGTGCCAGCTTTTGCGGAGGGTCCTACGAGCAGTACTTC. This gives the protein CASFCGGSYEQYF.

The rearrangement uses TRBV6-5 and TRBJ2-1, with D possibly being TRBD2 (5 bases). V was trimmed by 8 bases and J by 0 bases, leaving 8 bases between them. Germline loops: CDR1 MNHEY, CDR2 SVGAGI. This CDR3 region has 13 residues. This chain's CDR3 is CASGLRSYNEQFF. DNA for the CDR3: TGTGCCAGCGGACTCCGCTCCTACAATGAGCAGTTCTTC.

This clone has just one count. This chain uses TRBV6-1 with TRBJ1-1; 8 positions match TRBD1. The CDR3 is 14 residues long. Losses at the gene ends were 5 bases for V and 1 base for J; bases not matched to a gene: 3. The germline gives CDR1 MNHNS, CDR2 SASEGT. This CDR3 is CASSPGTGNTEAFF. DNA of the CDR3: TGTGCCAGCAGTCCAGGGACAGGGAACACTGAAGCTTTCTTT.

The chain recombines TRBV9 with TRBJ1-3; 10 bases agree with TRBD1. J lost 7 bases, V lost 4 bases, and 5 bases had no gene match. Germline loops: CDR1 SGDLS, CDR2 YYNGEE. The CDR3 loop spans 14 amino acids. CDR3 DNA sequence: TGTGCCAGCAGCCAAACGGACAGGGGGAACACCATATATTTT. It is translated as CASSQTDRGNTIYF.

This chain uses TRBV7-9 with TRBJ2-7; either TRBD1 or TRBD2 may supply D (5 bases each). This CDR3 contains 14 residues. V was pared by 2 bases and J by 3 bases, with 11 bases between. Germline assignment: CDR1 SEHNR and CDR2 FQNEAQ (reference sequence). The CDR3 DNA reads as TGTGCCAGCAGCTTATCGGGACGGAGCTACGAGCAGTACTTC. It specifies CASSLSGRSYEQYF. The variable domain in full, completed from reference TRBV7-9 and TRBJ2-7, reads DTGVSQNPRHKITKRGQNVTFRCDPISEHNRLYWYRQTLGQGPEFLTYFQNEAQLEKSRLLSDRFSAERPKGSFSTLEIQRTEQGDSAMYLCASSLSGRSYEQYFGPGTRLTVT.

In its sample, this clone was seen once. The chain couples TRBV6-5 to TRBJ2-7; D is perhaps TRBD2 (6 bases). Germline loops: CDR1 MNHEY, CDR2 SVGAGI. Trimming stripped 4 bases from V and 4 bases from J, with 11 bases between. The CDR3 extends over 13 amino acids. The CDR3 here is CASSFDGGYEQYF. The CDR3 bases are TGTGCCAGCAGTTTTGACGGAGGGTACGAGCAGTACTTC.

The V call is TRBV10-3, the J call TRBJ1-1, with D perhaps matching TRBD1 (5 bases). Trimming took off 6 bases at V and 2 bases at J, with 10 bases between the two ends. The germline gives CDR1 ENHRY, CDR2 SYGVKD. This CDR3 has 13 residues. CDR3 coding DNA: TGTGCCATCAGCCCGACAGTAAACACTGAAGCTTTCTTT. This encodes CAISPTVNTEAFF.

The DNA for the CDR3 is TGTGCCAGCAGTGATGATATAGGACAGGGCTCTCAGCCCCAGCATTTT. Protein product: CASSDDIGQGSQPQHF. This chain joins TRBV2 and TRBJ1-5, with 8 bases aligning to TRBD1. There are 16 residues in the CDR3. The trim removed 3 bases at V and 6 bases at J, leaving 10 bases unmatched. Germline V gene sequence: CDR1 SNHLY, CDR2 FYNNEI. The full variable domain, its missing parts supplied by reference TRBV2 and TRBJ1-5, is EPEVTQTPSHQVTQMGQEVILRCVPISNHLYFYWYRQILGQKVEFLVSFYNNEISEKSEIFDDQFSVERPDGSNFTLKIRSTKLEDSAMYFCASSDDIGQGSQPQHFGDGTRLSIL.

This rearrangement joins TRBV27 to TRBJ2-3; D uncertain. Germline V lookup: CDR1 MNHEY, CDR2 SMNVEV (reference sequence). Between the trimmed V and J ends, which lost 5 bases and 3 bases, there was a span of 12 bases. The CDR3 length is 14 residues. CDR3 sequence: CASSPRGRTDTQYF. CDR3 nucleotides: TGTGCCAGCAGTCCTCGTGGCAGGACAGATACGCAGTATTTT.

This chain connects TRBV6-5 to TRBJ2-7; D remains unclear. Germline V gives CDR1 MNHEY, CDR2 SVGAGI. V dropped 8 bases and J dropped 4 bases, with 15 bases sitting between them. The CDR3 length is 13 residues. CDR3 residues: CASRASEDYEQYF. In DNA form, the CDR3 reads TGTGCCAGCCGCGCCTCGGAAGATTACGAGCAGTACTTC.

The V and J genes are TRBV28 and TRBJ2-3, with 12 bases that match TRBD2. This CDR3 has 16 residues. Germline values: CDR1 MDHEN, CDR2 SYDVKM. The trim removed 2 bases at V and 8 bases at J, leaving 8 bases unmatched. CDR3 sequence: CASSLVLAGGGGTQYF. The CDR3, as DNA: TGTGCCAGCAGTTTAGTACTAGCGGGGGGAGGAGGTACGCAGTATTTT.

Details on this clone: Other DNA sequences of this sample code for an identical CDR3. This sequence joins TRBV4-3 and TRBJ2-7; TRBD2 is a possible D gene (6 bases). Trimming removed 1 base at V and 4 bases at J, with 8 bases between. CDR1 is LGHNA and CDR2 is YSLEER in the germline V gene. This CDR3 region has 13 residues. This CDR3 is CASSQGAGYEQYF. Here the CDR3 DNA reads TGCGCCAGCAGCCAAGGGGCGGGGTACGAGCAGTACTTC.

A remark on this clone: Within the sample, other DNA sequences also encode this same CDR3. This chain connects TRBV5-1 to TRBJ1-1; no definite D call. Germline CDR1 is SGHRS and CDR2 is YFSETQ. V lost 2 bases and J 0 bases, leaving 5 bases between the germline ends. The CDR3 contains 13 residues. CDR3 bases: TGCGCCAGCAGCTTAGAATTGAACACTGAAGCTTTCTTT. It is translated as CASSLELNTEAFF. The variable domain in full, completed from reference TRBV5-1 and TRBJ1-1, reads KAGVTQTPRYLIKTRGQQVTLSCSPISGHRSVSWYQQTPGQGLQFLFEYFSETQRNKGNFPGRFSGRQFSNSRSEMNVSTLELGDSALYLCASSLELNTEAFFGQGTRLTVV.

Comments on this clone: Other DNA sequences in the same sample also yield this CDR3. The rearrangement joins TRBV6-5 to TRBJ2-7; D call uncertain. The CDR3 length is 13 residues. Germline loops: CDR1 MNHEY, CDR2 SVGAGI. V gave up 0 bases and J gave up 3 bases, with 6 bases separating them. The CDR3 bases are TGTGCCAGCAGTTACTCTGAGAGCTACGAGCAGTACTTC. It yields the protein CASSYSESYEQYF.

The chain is built from TRBV4-3 and TRBJ2-3; D gene unclear. Germline V gives CDR1 LGHNA, CDR2 YSLEER. CDR3 length: 14 amino acids. The V gene lost 0 bases and the J gene lost 2 bases, with 6 bases spanning the gap. The CDR3 is CASSQDRFTDTQYF. CDR3 nucleotides: TGCGCCAGCAGCCAAGACCGGTTCACAGATACGCAGTATTTT.

V and J are TRBV5-6 and TRBJ2-7; no clear D. Trimming cost V 0 bases and J 5 bases, with 12 bases left between them. CDR3 length: 14 residues. Germline assignment: CDR1 SGHDT and CDR2 YYEEEE. The CDR3 DNA reads TGTGCCAGCAGCTTGGGACGGTCGATTAACGAGCAGTACTTC. Protein: CASSLGRSINEQYF.

The rearrangement links TRBV4-3 to TRBJ1-2; a weak D match, TRBD1 (6 bases). The ends were cut back, 4 bases at V and 5 bases at J, with 14 bases in the middle. The CDR3 runs to 14 residues. Germline CDR1 LGHNA, CDR2 YSLEER. The CDR3 is CASSPTEGEYGYTF. The CDR3 region has the DNA TGCGCCAGCAGCCCTACGGAGGGGGAATATGGCTACACCTTC.

The gene calls are TRBV25-1 and TRBJ2-7; a possible D gene is TRBD2 (5 bases). This CDR3 contains 12 residues. Germline values: CDR1 MGHDK, CDR2 SYGVNS. V shed 1 base and J shed 7 bases, with 8 bases lying between them. The CDR3 DNA sequence: TGTGCCAGCAGTGAATCCCGGGGAGAGCAGTACTTC. Amino acids: CASSESRGEQYF.

The rearrangement joins TRBV5-6 to TRBJ2-6; maybe TRBD1 (6 bases). In germline, CDR1 is SGHDT, CDR2 YYEEEE. The CDR3 sequence is 16 residues long. Trimming cost V 7 bases and J 0 bases, with 14 bases left between them. The CDR3 bases are TGTGCCAGCGGTTGGACAGAGAGCTCTGGGGCCAACGTCCTGACTTTC. Its protein product is CASGWTESSGANVLTF.